The next 20 T cell receptor beta chains were all read from a single sample in a study of cytomegalovirus exposure and HLA in healthy donors. 13 Jbeta primers and 60 Vbeta primers were used for the PCR. Using immunoSEQ multiplex PCR, the repertoire was profiled, and TCRdb retains in-frame clones only, with some absent. The data show tens of thousands of clones, with 60% to 70% seen just once and 7.5% to 8% held by the top ten. Specimen: PBMCs. The receptor source for this set is a man aged 40-50 years in good health and CMV-seropositive.

The chain carries TRBV7-2 and TRBJ1-1; no clear D. Per germline, CDR1 SGHTA and CDR2 FQGNSA. The CDR3 consists of 15 residues. V dropped 1 base and J dropped 4 bases, with 13 bases sitting between them. The CDR3 loop is CASSLGLRDSTEAFF. Here the CDR3 DNA reads TGTGCCAGCAGCTTAGGGTTGCGTGACTCCACTGAAGCTTTCTTT.

This clone has more than one count but fewer than ten. J is TRBJ1-1 and V is TRBV27; TRBD1 might be the D (5 bases). Germline loops: CDR1 MNHEY, CDR2 SMNVEV (reference sequence). Trimming removed 5 bases at V and 2 bases at J, with 15 bases between. This CDR3 is built from 15 residues. CDR3 bases: TGTGCCAGCAGTATCGTGGGGGGATCTAACACTGAAGCTTTCTTT. It encodes CASSIVGGSNTEAFF.

This clone was picked up a small number of times. The genes are TRBV6-1 and TRBJ1-4, with no clear D. The CDR3 consists of 16 residues. CDR1 MNHNS and CDR2 SASEGT come from the germline V gene. Trimming removed 2 bases from V and 5 bases from J, with 15 bases in between. The CDR3: CASSEKILNQNEKLFF. For the CDR3, the DNA is TGTGCCAGCAGTGAAAAGATCCTAAACCAAAATGAAAAACTGTTTTTT.

The V and J genes are TRBV2 and TRBJ1-2; maybe TRBD1 (6 bases). V lost 4 bases and J lost 3, with 9 bases in between. The CDR3 is 13 residues long. CDR1 SNHLY and CDR2 FYNNEI come from the germline V gene. DNA for the CDR3: TGTGCCAGCAGTGCCGGACAGTACTATGGCTACACCTTC. This codes for CASSAGQYYGYTF.

This chain connects TRBV5-1 to TRBJ2-3, with 9 bases that match TRBD2. Looked up from germline, CDR1 is SGHRS and CDR2 is YFSETQ. J lost 4 bases, V lost 1 base, and 7 bases had no gene match. There are 16 residues in the CDR3. Here the CDR3 reads CASSLRSGRSPDTQYF. Written as DNA, the CDR3 is TGCGCCAGCAGCTTGAGGAGCGGGAGGTCCCCAGATACGCAGTATTTT.

V usage is TRBV2 and J usage is TRBJ2-5; TRBD2 agrees at 9 bases. The CDR3 sequence is 15 residues long. Trimming cost V 4 bases and J 5 bases; bases outside gene matches: 8. Per the germline V gene, CDR1 is SNHLY and CDR2 is FYNNEI. Here the CDR3 DNA reads TGTGCCAGCAGTGTTGCTAGCGGGGATGGTGAGACCCAGTACTTC. It yields the protein CASSVASGDGETQYF.

This clone was found a few times. The V gene is TRBV5-1, the J gene TRBJ2-1; TRBD2 matches 10 bases. The junction had 9 bases not matched to a gene; V was cut back by 3 bases and J by 0 bases. Germline loops: CDR1 SGHRS, CDR2 YFSETQ. The CDR3 runs to 18 residues. The DNA of the CDR3 is TGCGCCAGCAGCTCATCCGGGACTAGCGCGAGCTCCTACAATGAGCAGTTCTTC. It encodes CASSSSGTSASSYNEQFF. Variable domain in full (rest from reference TRBV5-1 and TRBJ2-1): KAGVTQTPRYLIKTRGQQVTLSCSPISGHRSVSWYQQTPGQGLQFLFEYFSETQRNKGNFPGRFSGRQFSNSRSEMNVSTLELGDSALYLCASSSSGTSASSYNEQFFGPGTRLTVL.

The CDR3 DNA is TGTGCCAGCACAGGATCCGGGACAGTCTACGAGCAGTACTTC. Amino acid sequence: CASTGSGTVYEQYF. The gene calls are TRBV28 and TRBJ2-7; 7 bases align to TRBD1. The germline CDR1 and CDR2 sequences are MDHEN and SYDVKM. J lost 3 bases, V lost 7 bases, and 9 bases had no gene match. The CDR3 sequence is 14 residues long.

The chain couples TRBV6-1 to TRBJ2-1; TRBD1 is a possible D gene (7 bases). CDR1 is MNHNS, CDR2 SASEGT, per germline. V was shortened by 0 bases and J by 8 bases, with 11 bases between the two germline ends. This CDR3 is 14 amino acids long. In DNA, the CDR3 is TGTGCCAGCAGTGAAGCTGGCAGGGGGGATGAGCAGTTCTTC. This codes for CASSEAGRGDEQFF.

About this clone itself: A read error may produce the germline difference seen at one junction end. CDR3 bases: TGTACCAGCAGGAAAGAAAGAGTGGCTGAAGCTTTCTTT. It yields the protein CTSRKERVAEAFF. The chain combines TRBV5-4 with TRBJ1-1; D remains unclear. This CDR3 is 13 amino acids long. Germline CDR1 is SGHNT and CDR2 is YYREEE (reference sequence).

This chain links TRBV15 with TRBJ1-3, with D perhaps matching TRBD1 (5 bases). CDR3 size: 15 residues. The V gene lost 5 bases and the J gene lost 2 bases, with 13 bases spanning the gap. Germline loops: CDR1 LNHNV, CDR2 YYDKDF (reference sequence). The CDR3 spells CATSEKTGPGNTIYF. The CDR3 DNA follows: TGTGCCACCAGCGAAAAAACAGGACCTGGAAACACCATATATTTT.

This rearrangement joins TRBV2 to TRBJ2-1; the match to TRBD1 covers 8 bases. The V gene end was trimmed by 6 bases and the J gene end by 9 bases; junction bases not matched to a gene: 7. In germline, CDR1 is SNHLY, CDR2 FYNNEI. The CDR3 consists of 13 residues. The CDR3, as DNA: TGTGCCAGCAGAGGGGACAGGTCGTTTGAGCAGTTCTTC. This encodes CASRGDRSFEQFF.

The gene calls are TRBV4-2 and TRBJ2-1, with 8 bases matching TRBD1. Trimming took 4 bases from V and 10 from J; bases not matched to a gene: 3. The length of the CDR3 is 12 residues. Germline assignment: CDR1 LGHNA and CDR2 YNFKEQ. CDR3 nucleotide sequence: TGTGCCAGCAGCCGCGACAGGGGAGAGCAGTTCTTC. Amino acid sequence: CASSRDRGEQFF.

This sequence joins TRBV5-4 and TRBJ1-2; D not certain. V lost 3 bases, J lost 0 bases, and 9 bases lay in between. This CDR3 has 14 amino acids. Germline V CDR1 and CDR2: SGHNT, YYREEE (reference sequence). Here the CDR3 reads CASSSGGTNYGYTF. The CDR3 nucleotides read TGTGCCAGCAGCTCGGGAGGCACTAACTATGGCTACACCTTC.

The gene calls are TRBV7-6 and TRBJ1-1, with 7 positions matching TRBD1. CDR1 and CDR2 from the germline V gene are SGHVS and FNYEAQ. J lost 3 bases, V lost 5 bases, and 6 bases had no gene match. The CDR3 consists of 14 residues. CDR3 bases: TGTGCCAGCAGCCCAACAACAGGGGACACTGAAGCTTTCTTT. Amino acids: CASSPTTGDTEAFF.

The chain is built from TRBV5-6 and TRBJ2-1, with 8 bases identical to TRBD2. From germline, CDR1 is SGHDT and CDR2 YYEEEE. The CDR3 length is 15 residues. With 6 bases clipped from V and 7 bases from J, the junction kept 12 bases outside the gene matches. Here the CDR3 reads CASNPIGRAVNEQFF. CDR3 in DNA: TGTGCCAGCAACCCTATCGGGAGGGCCGTGAATGAGCAGTTCTTC.

The chain combines TRBV7-3 with TRBJ2-2; TRBD1 matches at 8 bases. The germline V gene encodes CDR1 SGHTA and CDR2 FQGTGA. V lost 5 bases to trimming and J lost 3 bases; unmatched junction nucleotides: 5. The CDR3 extends over 15 amino acids. The CDR3 reads CASSTTGADTGELFF. In DNA, the CDR3 is TGTGCCAGCAGCACGACAGGGGCCGACACCGGGGAGCTGTTTTTT.

This sequence joins TRBV27 and TRBJ1-6; maybe TRBD1 (5 bases). This CDR3 has 13 residues. The V and J ends lost 6 bases and 10 bases respectively, with 13 bases between them. The V gene's germline CDR1 is MNHEY and CDR2 SMNVEV (reference sequence). CDR3 sequence: CASRGQGESPLHF. The CDR3 bases are TGTGCCAGCAGAGGGCAGGGCGAATCACCCCTCCACTTT.

The rearrangement joins TRBV2 to TRBJ2-3; TRBD2 might be the D (5 bases). The CDR3 loop spans 15 amino acids. The V end lost 5 bases, the J end lost 2 bases, and 14 bases lay between the germline ends. Germline V gene sequence: CDR1 SNHLY, CDR2 FYNNEI. In DNA, the CDR3 is TGTGCCAGCAGTAAAGAACGGGGAGACACAGATACGCAGTATTTT. It codes for CASSKERGDTDTQYF. The full variable domain, its missing parts supplied by reference TRBV2 and TRBJ2-3, is EPEVTQTPSHQVTQMGQEVILRCVPISNHLYFYWYRQILGQKVEFLVSFYNNEISEKSEIFDDQFSVERPDGSNFTLKIRSTKLEDSAMYFCASSKERGDTDTQYFGPGTRLTVL.

The chain uses TRBV4-1 and TRBJ2-5, with D maybe TRBD2 (6 bases). Near its end, the DNA agrees better with TRBJ2-7, so the J call may be wrong. Germline V lookup: CDR1 MGHRA, CDR2 YSYEKL. This CDR3 spans 16 amino acids. CDR3 nucleotides: TGCGCCAGCAGCCTCGGGGGACGGGACGGAAACTACGAGCAGTACTTC. It encodes CASSLGGRDGNYEQYF.